This T cell receptor (beta chain) was observed in a study of shared clonotypes between healthy human individuals. The CDR3 is made up of 16 amino acids. Germline assignment: CDR1 MGHDK and CDR2 SYGVNS. Deletions cut 5 bases from V and 6 bases from J, with 20 bases between. Sequenced by immunoSEQ multiplex PCR; TCRdb stores in-frame clones only, minus some. The sample carries millions of clones, 80% to 95% recorded once. The specimen sequenced was naive CD4+ T cells from PBMCs. The subset: CD45RA+ positively selected. The clonotype was recovered from a man in his late teens or twenties in good health. Some clones in this sample may be carry-over from other donors' samples. The rearrangement joins TRBV25-1 to TRBJ2-4; D might be TRBD2 (5 bases). As DNA, the CDR3 is TGTGCCAGCAGTAAACTTGGGCCCCCCGAGGGAAACATTCAGTACTTC. Translation gives CASSKLGPPEGNIQYF.